This T cell receptor beta chain was retrieved from a study of shared clonotypes between healthy human individuals (TCRdb year 2020). Turning to the overall study: A couple of women and three men aged 18 to 49 years were included in the cohort. For each donor, CD4 naive and CD4 memory were each given three plates, CD8 naive was given two plates, and CD8 memory was given one plate. To estimate repertoire size and how much clonotypes are shared between individuals, the study performed deep sequencing of blood TCR repertoires from roughly five healthy adults. Different laboratories and diverse techniques were used to prepare libraries and sequence TCR repertoires, to increase sequencing depth and limit assay-specific biases. Per donor, leukapheresis produced somewhere between about 0.8 and 9 billion PBMCs.

From the germline V gene, CDR1 is LGHNA and CDR2 is YSLEER. Its CDR3 holds 13 amino acids, cysteine through phenylalanine. The CDR3 DNA has 39 bases and is translated from base 1. What the work shows at the level of the full study, not this receptor alone: Only blood was sampled, and tissue TCR repertoires likely differ from those in blood. Across several donors, roughly 5.1% of naive CD4, roughly 3.5% of naive CD8, approximately 2.5% of memory CD4, and over 0.35% of memory CD8 clonotypes were shared. Pairwise subsampling indicated that sequencing depth was expected to affect the degree of clonotype sharing among donors. Clonotypes shared by all four sorted-subset donors showed higher generation probabilities than non-shared clonotypes. Because the study included a small number of donors, the genetic and exposure-history diversity represented was limited. Larger estimated clonotype richness was generally found for naive subsets than for memory subsets. Incomplete sequencing was indicated by rarefaction of sorted-subset datasets, despite the large sequencing depth.

CD8 naive samples were CD45RO-negative cells positively selected for CCR7, giving a CD45RA+CCR7+ population that excluded TemRA cells. The donors were healthy, HIV-negative adults who had no recently reported acute infections or vaccinations. All donors were Caucasian adults living in Nashville, Tennessee, USA. After blood collection by leukapheresis, PBMCs were isolated using Ficoll-Histopaque density gradient centrifugation and then cryopreserved in the vapor phase of liquid nitrogen. Analytical flow cytometry was used to check the purity and quantity of every magnetically sorted T cell population. Genomic DNA was isolated from each sorted fraction and quantified by UV absorbance on a Nanodrop 2000c. Using the deep immunoSEQ assay, multiplex PCR amplified TCR CDR3 regions from genomic DNA. Extracted genomic DNA from each cell subset was spread evenly across all wells of several immunoSEQ 96-well plates, with each plate serving as a replicate. For sorted subsets, each replicate PCR was loaded with roughly 0.2 ug genomic DNA, equivalent to some 31,000 T cell genomes. The purified libraries were quantified using a Qubit 3.0 fluorometer, sized with a Bioanalyzer 2100, and then quantified again using the KAPA Library Quantification kit. Every immunoSEQ 96-well plate was sequenced on a separate single-read 150-cycle Illumina NextSeq 550 flow cell. The study's processing was this. Because the immunoSEQ output included only junctional sequences and no quality scores, the filtering could not be the same as the filtering used for full-length reads. To assign V/J genes and CDR3, sequences were annotated using PyIR, a Python wrapper for IgBLAST v1.9, with IMGT germline references. Any read was removed if the V/J assignment was weak (E-value above 1e-6), the CDR3 was missing, or the read contained stop codons, out-of-frame junctions, or ambiguous translated residues. V3J clonotypes were defined as sequences sharing an identical inferred V gene, J gene, and CDR3 amino acid sequence. To compute the percentage overlap between repertoires, the number of shared unique clonotypes was divided by the size of the smaller repertoire. Three approaches were used to assess repertoire richness: RTK rarefaction, the Chao1 estimator, and Recon v2.1 estimates of unobserved clonotypes. Generation probabilities were computed with OLGA for all TCRbeta clonotypes obtained by the gDNA method from four donors. Imported from immuneACCESS, the table was reduced by TCRdb to in-frame sequences with V and J called. These copies leave out some clones; in studies compared against another copy, an unresolved V gene accounts for under half, and the cause of the remainder is not known. V and J calls and clone size come straight from that table; D and trimming were deduced from the DNA. In all, the sample holds about 2 million clones, and around 96% of those were seen once. The ten largest clones add up to 1% to 1.3% of the sample.

Concerning this clone itself: Its antigen remains undetermined. No qualities accompany the bases; no much larger clone lies one base away.

Sequenced: naive CD8+ T cells sorted from blood. This sample's cell subset or site label indicates: CD45RA+CCR7+. Recombination joined TRBV4-3 with TRBJ2-5, and perhaps TRBD2 as D gene, on 5 matching bases. The DNA matches TRBJ2-7 better at its end, which makes the J call doubtful. The receptor comes from a man younger than 30 in good health. The CDR3 protein sequence reads: CASSPGESYEQYF. At the DNA level, the sequence is TGCGCCAGCAGCCCCGGGGAGTCCTACGAGCAGTACTTC.